This T cell receptor beta chain is from a study of blood T cell repertoires in COVID-19 (TCRdb year 2020). In the study overall: Samples from collaborators originated in the United States, Italy and Spain and spanned both the acute and convalescent phases of COVID-19. The prospective study material was composed of cDNA or gDNA derived from T cells, B-cell-depleted T cells, or PBMCs. Subjects who had been exposed to COVID-19, were actively infected with it, or had recovered from it provided the deeply sampled blood TCRbeta repertoires that made up the dataset. A freely available public database, intended as a resource for researchers studying the immune response to SARS-CoV-2, is where the repertoires were released. The samples were drawn from the first 160 participants of the ongoing ImmuneRACE study and from over 950 subjects provided by 6 global collaborators. A de-identified subject ID, COVID-19 status, age in years and sex were almost always included in the sample metadata. Where available, HLA class I and class II types were taken from metadata supplied by the sample provider and were not determined by assay-based typing.

Collaborating institutions collected whole blood in K2EDTA tubes following their own protocols. Collaborator samples were shipped for TCRbeta analysis as frozen whole blood, isolated PBMCs, or DNA extracted from either sample type. What the authors observed across the whole study: The quantity of clinical and demographic metadata differed by source and by participant and was supplied without curation.

A note on this clone: What this receptor recognizes is not known. One base away there is no much larger clone; base qualities are not given.

V loses 7 bases at its end and J loses 1 base; junction bases beyond the gene matches: 6. Taken from cysteine to phenylalanine, the CDR3 has 16 residues. Just the 48-base CDR3 DNA is kept, in frame starting at base 1. The germline V gene sets CDR1 to SQVTM and CDR2 to ANQGSEA. TCRbeta CDR3 regions were amplified from genomic DNA by means of the immunoSEQ Assay, a bias-controlled multiplex PCR. In the authors' own workflow: The number of nucleated cells in each sample was estimated from the amplification of reference gene primers within the assay. To quantify the absolute abundance of each unique TCRbeta CDR3 rearrangement, sequence reads were collapsed and filtered. For each sample, productive Simpson clonality was calculated as the square root of Simpson's diversity index over productive rearrangements. TCRdb obtained this table from immuneACCESS and retained in-frame rearrangements with V and J assigned. These tables miss some clones; where compared with another copy, unresolved V genes account for less than half of the shortfall, and the remainder is unexplained. The V and J calls and clone size were taken over from that table, and D and trimming were inferred from the DNA. Present in this sample are more than 50,000 clones, roughly 89% of which were seen just once. 4% to 6% of the sample is held by the ten biggest clonotypes.

Sequenced material: peripheral blood. The receptor was derived from a man between 60 and 75 years old with active COVID-19. The rearrangement joined TRBV29-1 to TRBJ2-2; TRBD2 agrees with 13 junctional bases. CDR3 protein: CSGPGLAGMNTGELFF. In nucleotides, the sequence is TGCAGCGGACCGGGACTAGCGGGAATGAACACCGGGGAGCTGTTTTTT.